The TCR beta chain described here comes from a study of OX40 agonist ivuxolimab in advanced cancers. V shed 1 base and J shed 0 bases, with 7 bases lying between them. CDR3 size: 14 residues. The germline V gene has CDR1 SEHNR and CDR2 FQNEAQ (reference sequence). The study sampled blood at baseline, cycle 4 day 1, and cycle 7 day 1. Sequencing used immunoSEQ multiplex PCR; TCRdb keeps in-frame clones, though not all of them. The sample holds around 45,000 clones; 80% are singletons and the top ten take roughly 10%. Study-level findings and limits: Within 6 weeks, CD4+ and CD8+ blood T cells expanded clonally at 0.1 to 3.0 mg/kg. CD8+ T cells averaged more expanded clones than CD4+. Partial responders treated at 0.1-3.0 mg/kg exhibited clonal expansion among the lowest measured.

This clone was found once. Antigen specificity is unknown. V and J are TRBV7-9 and TRBJ2-7; D gene unclear. Sequenced here: CD4+ or CD8+ T cells sorted from blood, sampled in a trial of the OX40 agonist ivuxolimab. The receptor comes from an adult with an advanced solid tumor such as melanoma, head and neck, liver or kidney cancer. Here the CDR3 reads CASSLGQTSYEQYF. The CDR3 nucleotides are TGTGCCAGCAGCTTAGGGCAGACCTCCTACGAGCAGTACTTC.